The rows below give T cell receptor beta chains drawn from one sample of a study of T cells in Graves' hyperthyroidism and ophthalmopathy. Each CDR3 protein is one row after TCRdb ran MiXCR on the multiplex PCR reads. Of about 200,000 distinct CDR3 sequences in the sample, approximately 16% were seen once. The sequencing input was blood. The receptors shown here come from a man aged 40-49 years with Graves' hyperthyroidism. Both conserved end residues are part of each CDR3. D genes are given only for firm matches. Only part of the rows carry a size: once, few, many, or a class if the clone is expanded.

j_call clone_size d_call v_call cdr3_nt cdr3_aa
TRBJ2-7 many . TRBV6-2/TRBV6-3 TGTGCCAGCAGTTACAGGGGACTGGACTACGAGCAGTACTTC CASSYRGLDYEQYF
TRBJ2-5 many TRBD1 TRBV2 TGTGCCAGCAGCGTGCCACAGGGGGCGTTTGGCGGTCGGGAGACCCAGTACTTC CASSVPQGAFGGRETQYF
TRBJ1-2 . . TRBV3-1 TGTGCCAGCAGCCAAGCGCAGAGCTTCTATGGCTACACCTTC CASSQAQSFYGYTF
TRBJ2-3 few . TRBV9 TGTGCCAGCAGCGTAGGGACGGTGGGCACAGATACGCAGTATTTT CASSVGTVGTDTQYF
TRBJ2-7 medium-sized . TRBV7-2 TGTGCCAGCAGCTTAGGGCCCCCGGGTCTCGGCTACGAGCAGTACTTC CASSLGPPGLGYEQYF
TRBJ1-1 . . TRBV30 TGTGCCTGGAGCCGATTGGGGAACACTGAAGCTTTCTTT CAWSRLGNTEAFF
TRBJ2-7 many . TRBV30 TGTGCCTGGAGCCGGGGTGGGTCCTACGAGCAGTACTTC CAWSRGGSYEQYF
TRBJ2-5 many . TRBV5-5 TGTGCCAGCAGCATGGTGGGGGCGGAAGAGACCCAGTACTTC CASSMVGAEETQYF
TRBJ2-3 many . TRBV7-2 TGTGCCAGCAGCTTAGGGAGCGGCAGCACGCAGTATTTT CASSLGSGSTQYF
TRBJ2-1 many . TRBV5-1 TGCGCCAGCAGCCTAGTACAGTTTGAGGATGAGCAGTTCTTC CASSLVQFEDEQFF
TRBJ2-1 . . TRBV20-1 TGCAGTGCTAGTAGTTATAACTCCTACAATGAGCAGTTCTTC CSASSYNSYNEQFF
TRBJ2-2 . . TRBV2 TGTGCCAGCAGTGAAGTAGAACACGGGGAGCTGTTTTTT CASSEVEHGELFF
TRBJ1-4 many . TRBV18 TGTGCCAGCTCACCTCCTCTGGCAACTAATGAAAAACTGTTTTTT CASSPPLATNEKLFF
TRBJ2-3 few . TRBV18 TGTGCCAGCTCACCAAGTCTAGCAGATACGCAGTATTTT CASSPSLADTQYF
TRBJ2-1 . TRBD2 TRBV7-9 TGTGCCAGCAGCTTAGGAGGCGGGGGGGGCCTGGAGTTCTTC CASSLGGGGGLEFF
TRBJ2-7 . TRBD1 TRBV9 TGTGCCAGCAGCCACACCTCACGCCTAATAACCGGGACAGGGGACCCCCACGAGCGGTACTTC CASSHTSRLITGTGDPHERYF
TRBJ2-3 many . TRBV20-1 TGCAGTGCTAGGAGCAGGGCAGATACGCAGTATTTT CSARSRADTQYF
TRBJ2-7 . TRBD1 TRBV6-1 TGTGCCAGCAGAGACAGGGGGCTGAACGAGCAGTACTTC CASRDRGLNEQYF
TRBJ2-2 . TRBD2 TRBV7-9 TGTGCCAGCAGCTTAGGTATAGCGGGGGGGAACACCGGGGAGCTGTTTTTT CASSLGIAGGNTGELFF
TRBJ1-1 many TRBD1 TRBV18 TGTGCCAGCTCAGCGACAGGGCGGGACACTGAAGCTTTCTTT CASSATGRDTEAFF
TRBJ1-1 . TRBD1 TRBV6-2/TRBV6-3 TGTGCCAGCAGCTGGGACAGGGCTAGATCGAACACTGAAGCTTTCTTT CASSWDRARSNTEAFF
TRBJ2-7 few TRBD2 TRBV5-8 TGTGCCAGCAGCTCCAGGGACCGACTAGCGGGGAGACATTACGAGCAGTACTTC CASSSRDRLAGRHYEQYF
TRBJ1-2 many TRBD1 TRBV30 TGTGCCTGGGGGACAGGGGCCGGCTACACCTTC CAWGTGAGYTF
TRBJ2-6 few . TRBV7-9 TGTGCCAGCAGCTTAGGGGGGGCGACTGGGGCCAACGTCCTGACTTTC CASSLGGATGANVLTF
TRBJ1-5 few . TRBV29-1 TGCAGCGTGGGTTTTGGAGATACGCAGCATTTT CSVGFGDTQHF
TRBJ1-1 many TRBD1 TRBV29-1 TGCAGCGTTAAACGGGACAGCTTGAACACTGAAGCTTTCTTT CSVKRDSLNTEAFF
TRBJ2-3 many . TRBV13 TGTGCCAGCAGCTTAAAGGGGACAGATACGCAGTATTTT CASSLKGTDTQYF
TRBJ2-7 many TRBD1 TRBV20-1 TGCAGTGCTCAGGATTTGGGACAGGGTCCCTACGAGCAGTACTTC CSAQDLGQGPYEQYF
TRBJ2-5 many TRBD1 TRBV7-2 TGTGCCAGCAGCTTAGGGGGACAGGGATGGGGGGAGACCCAGTACTTC CASSLGGQGWGETQYF
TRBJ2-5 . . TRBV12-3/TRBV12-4 TGTGCCAGCAGTTTCGCCAGTTCCAGCAGGGCCCAAGAGACCCAGTACTTC CASSFASSSRAQETQYF
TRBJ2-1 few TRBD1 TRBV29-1 TGCAGCGTAGATCACAGGGGGGCCTACAATGAGCAGTTCTTC CSVDHRGAYNEQFF
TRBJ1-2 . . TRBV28 TGTGCCAGCAGTTTATCAAACCGGGACGGACGAGCCACCTTC CASSLSNRDGRATF
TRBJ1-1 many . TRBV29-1 TGCAGCGTTTCAACTCGGGGGGGGTGGACTGAAGCTTTCTTT CSVSTRGGWTEAFF
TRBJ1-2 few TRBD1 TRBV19 TGTGCCAGTAGCTGGGACAGTGGATCTGGCTACACCTTC CASSWDSGSGYTF
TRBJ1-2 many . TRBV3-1 TGTGCCAGCAGCCAAGACCCTGGGACAAGCGGCTACACCTTC CASSQDPGTSGYTF
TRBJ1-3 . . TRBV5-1 TGCGCCAGCAGCTTCTCAGGGGACTCTGGAAACACCATATATTTT CASSFSGDSGNTIYF
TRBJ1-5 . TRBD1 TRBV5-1 TGCGCCAGCAGCTTGAGTTCAGGGGGGAATCAGCCCCAGCATTTT CASSLSSGGNQPQHF